This T cell receptor beta chain was profiled in a study of blood T cell repertoires in COVID-19. The CDR3 extends over 17 amino acids. Clones were read by immunoSEQ multiplex PCR, and TCRdb kept only the in-frame ones, dropping some. The repertoire holds 150,000 to 170,000 clones, approximately 79% seen once, with more than 5.5% in the top ten. Participants' own reports of clinical history determined their cohort assignment. This sequence joins TRBV12-1 and TRBJ1-4; the table's D call, TRBD1, has no DNA check behind it. TRBV12-1 is a recognized pseudogene. This clonotype originated in a man aged 50 to 59 who had recovered from COVID-19. The sequencing sample was made of PBMCs or T cells enriched from blood (not recorded which). The CDR3 sequence: CASSPCSRGGTNEKLFF. Here the CDR3 DNA reads TGTGCCAGCAGCCCGTGTTCCAGGGGTGGAACTAATGAAAAACTGTTTTTT.